The source of this T cell receptor (beta chain) is a study of Graves' ophthalmopathy and Graves' hyperthyroidism. The sequenced template was RNA, covering the TCR beta CDR3 region. The library came from an HTBI-primed first-round RT-PCR and a second-round multiplex PCR. TCRdb redid the calling of the multiplex PCR reads with MiXCR, one entry per CDR3 protein. The data show some 240,000 distinct CDR3 sequences, with 45% seen just once and around half held by the top ten. V was shortened by 3 bases and J by 6 bases, with 15 bases between the two germline ends. CDR3 length: 13 amino acids. The germline V gene has CDR1 SQVTM and CDR2 ANQGSEA. Clinical symptoms, serum thyroxine, TRAb, thyroid ultrasound and orbital computed tomography formed the basis of diagnosis. Notes on this clonotype: A single base separates this from a much larger clone, so it may be a read error.

The chain links TRBV29-1 to TRBJ2-7; maybe TRBD2 (5 bases). The source is an adult man with Graves' ophthalmopathy. The sequenced sample consisted of peripheral blood. CDR3 region: CSVEFVREGEQYF. The CDR3 bases are TGCAGCGTTGAGTTTGTACGAGAGGGCGAGCAGTACTTC.